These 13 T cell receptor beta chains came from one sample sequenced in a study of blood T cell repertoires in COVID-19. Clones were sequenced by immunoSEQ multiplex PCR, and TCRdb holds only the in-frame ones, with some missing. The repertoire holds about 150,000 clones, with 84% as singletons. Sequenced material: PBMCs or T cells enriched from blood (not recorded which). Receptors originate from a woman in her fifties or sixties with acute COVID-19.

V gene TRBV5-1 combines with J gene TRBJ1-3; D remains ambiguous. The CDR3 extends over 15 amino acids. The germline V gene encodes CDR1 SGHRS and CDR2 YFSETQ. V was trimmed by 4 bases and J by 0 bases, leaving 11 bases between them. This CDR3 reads CASSGGPNSGNTIYF. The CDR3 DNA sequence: TGCGCCAGCAGCGGTGGTCCTAACTCTGGAAACACCATATATTTT.

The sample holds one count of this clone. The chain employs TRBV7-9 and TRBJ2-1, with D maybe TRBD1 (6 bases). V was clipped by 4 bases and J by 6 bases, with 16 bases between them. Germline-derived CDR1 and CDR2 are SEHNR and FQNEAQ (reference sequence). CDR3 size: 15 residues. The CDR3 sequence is CASSSQGRARNEQFF. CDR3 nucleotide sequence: TGTGCCAGCAGCTCACAGGGACGTGCCCGCAATGAGCAGTTCTTC.

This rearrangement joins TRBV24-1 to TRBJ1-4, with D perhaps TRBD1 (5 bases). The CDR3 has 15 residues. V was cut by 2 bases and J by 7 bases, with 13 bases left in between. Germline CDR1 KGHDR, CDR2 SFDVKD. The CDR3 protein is CATSDSGSGGEKLFF. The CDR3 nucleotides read TGTGCCACCAGTGATTCTGGGTCGGGGGGTGAAAAACTGTTTTTT.

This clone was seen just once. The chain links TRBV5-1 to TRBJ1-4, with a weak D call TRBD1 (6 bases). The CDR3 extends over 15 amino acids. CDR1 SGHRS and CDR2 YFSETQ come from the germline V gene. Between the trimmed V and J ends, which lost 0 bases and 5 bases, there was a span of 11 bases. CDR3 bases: TGCGCCAGCAGCTTGGCCGGGCAGGGGAATGAAAAACTGTTTTTT. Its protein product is CASSLAGQGNEKLFF.

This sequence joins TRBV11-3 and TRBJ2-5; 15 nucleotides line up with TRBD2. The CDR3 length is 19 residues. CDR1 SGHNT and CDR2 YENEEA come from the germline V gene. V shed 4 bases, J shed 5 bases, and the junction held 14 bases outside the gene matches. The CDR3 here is CASSSGLAGGGGTYETQYF. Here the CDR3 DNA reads TGTGCCAGCAGCTCGGGACTAGCGGGAGGTGGGGGCACATACGAGACCCAGTACTTC.

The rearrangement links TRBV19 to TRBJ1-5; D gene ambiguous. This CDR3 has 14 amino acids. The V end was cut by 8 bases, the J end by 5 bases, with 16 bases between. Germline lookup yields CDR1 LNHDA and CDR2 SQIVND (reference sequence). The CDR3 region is CASANIWADQPQHF. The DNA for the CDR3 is TGTGCCAGTGCCAATATCTGGGCTGATCAGCCCCAGCATTTT.

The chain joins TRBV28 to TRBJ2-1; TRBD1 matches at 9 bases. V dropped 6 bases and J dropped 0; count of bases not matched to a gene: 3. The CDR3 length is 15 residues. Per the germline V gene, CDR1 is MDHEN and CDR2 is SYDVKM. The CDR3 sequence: CASSLTGGSYNEQFF. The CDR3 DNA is TGTGCCAGCAGCTTGACAGGGGGCTCCTACAATGAGCAGTTCTTC.

CDR3 sequence (DNA): TGTGCCAGTAGTATCACAGGGAAAGGCACCGGGGAGCTGTTTTTT. Residues: CASSITGKGTGELFF. This chain joins TRBV19 and TRBJ2-2; tentative D call: TRBD1 (6 bases). The CDR3 covers 15 residues. Deletions cut 3 bases from V and 4 bases from J, with 12 bases between. Germline CDR1 LNHDA, CDR2 SQIVND (reference sequence).

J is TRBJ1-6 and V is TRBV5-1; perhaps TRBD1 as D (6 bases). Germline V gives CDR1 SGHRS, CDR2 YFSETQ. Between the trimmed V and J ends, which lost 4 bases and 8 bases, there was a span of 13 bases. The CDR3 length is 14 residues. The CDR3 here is CASSPGQRDSPLHF. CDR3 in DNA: TGCGCCAGCAGCCCGGGACAAAGGGATTCACCCCTCCACTTT.

CDR3 region: CASSPAGSPRGYGYTF. CDR3 in DNA: TGCGCCAGCAGCCCCGCCGGGAGTCCCAGAGGGTATGGCTACACCTTC. The chain links TRBV5-1 to TRBJ1-2, with D unclear. Per the germline V gene, CDR1 is SGHRS and CDR2 is YFSETQ. V was trimmed by 4 bases and J by 5 bases, leaving 21 bases between them. This CDR3 has 16 amino acids.

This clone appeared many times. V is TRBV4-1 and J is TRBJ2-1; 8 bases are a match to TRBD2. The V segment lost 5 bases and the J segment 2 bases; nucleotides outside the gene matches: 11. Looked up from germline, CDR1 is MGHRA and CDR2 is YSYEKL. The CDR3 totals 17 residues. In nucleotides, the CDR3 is TGCGCCAGCAGCAACGAACCCATAGCGGGACCCTACAATGAGCAGTTCTTC. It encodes CASSNEPIAGPYNEQFF.

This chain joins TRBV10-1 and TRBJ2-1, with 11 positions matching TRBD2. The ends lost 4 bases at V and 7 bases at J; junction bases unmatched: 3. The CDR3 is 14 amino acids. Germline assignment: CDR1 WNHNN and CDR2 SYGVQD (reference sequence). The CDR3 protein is CASSASGRWNEQFF. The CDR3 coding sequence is TGCGCCAGCAGTGCTAGCGGGAGGTGGAATGAGCAGTTCTTC.

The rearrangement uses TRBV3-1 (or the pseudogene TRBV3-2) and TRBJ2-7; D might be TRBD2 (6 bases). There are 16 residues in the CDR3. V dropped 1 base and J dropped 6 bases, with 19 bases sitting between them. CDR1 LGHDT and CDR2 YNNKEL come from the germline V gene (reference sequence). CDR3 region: CASSQGRWLAFREQYF. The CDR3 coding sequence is TGTGCCAGCAGCCAAGGGCGTTGGCTAGCGTTCCGCGAGCAGTACTTC.